The 20 T cell receptor beta chains below come from one sample, sequenced in a study of monozygotic twins with inflammatory bowel disease. TCRdb derives one entry per CDR3 protein from the 5' RACE reads, leaving out DNA. The sample table sets out about 440,000 distinct CDR3 sequences. The sequenced material came from blood. These receptor sequences come from a human donor with ulcerative colitis or Crohn's disease, or a healthy co-twin of an affected twin (not recorded which).

The chain employs TRBV24-1 and TRBJ1-2; there is no DNA to check the TCRdb D call of TRBD1. The germline V gene has CDR1 KGHDR and CDR2 SFDVKD. The CDR3 loop spans 15 amino acids. Here the CDR3 reads CATSEGTGLNYGYTF.

The rearrangement links TRBV29-1 to TRBJ2-5. This CDR3 comprises 12 residues. The germline V gene encodes CDR1 SQVTM and CDR2 ANQGSEA. The CDR3 here is CSVDSWEETQYF.

This chain joins TRBV29-1 and TRBJ2-2; the D call of TRBD1 rests on TCRdb alone, since no DNA is present to check it. The CDR3 spans 15 residues. Germline V gene lookup returns CDR1 SQVTM and CDR2 ANQGSEA. CDR3: CSAIPGQINTGELFF.

This chain joins TRBV3-1 and TRBJ2-7; TCRdb indicates TRBD1, and absent DNA this call remains unverified. The CDR3 has 16 amino acids. Looked up from germline, CDR1 is LGHDT and CDR2 is YNNKEL (reference sequence). CDR3 loop: CASSQGGADSLREQYF.

The genes are TRBV7-2 and TRBJ1-1; TCRdb gives TRBD1 as the D gene, but with no DNA this cannot be confirmed. The CDR3 spans 15 residues. Per the germline V gene, CDR1 is SGHTA and CDR2 is FQGNSA. CDR3 in amino acids: CASSIRQGLNTEAFF.

The chain recombines TRBV28 with TRBJ2-7; TCRdb reports TRBD2, a call that lacks DNA to check it against. Germline lookup yields CDR1 MDHEN and CDR2 SYDVKM. CDR3 length: 15 residues. The CDR3 region is CASSGRASGVHEQYF.

This chain uses TRBV27 with TRBJ2-1; TCRdb designates TRBD1, a call that cannot be tested without DNA. Germline V CDR1 and CDR2: MNHEY, SMNVEV (reference sequence). The CDR3 loop spans 16 amino acids. The CDR3 is CTSSLRTGYSYNEQFF.

The rearrangement uses TRBV5-1 and TRBJ2-5; TCRdb designates TRBD1, a call that cannot be tested without DNA. CDR1 is SGHRS, CDR2 YFSETQ, per germline. The CDR3 has 14 amino acids. This CDR3 is CASSLGQGRETQYF.

The rearrangement uses TRBV7-9 and TRBJ2-1; TCRdb designates TRBD2, a call that cannot be tested without DNA. CDR1 and CDR2 from the germline V gene are SEHNR and FQNEAQ (reference sequence). The CDR3 is made up of 12 amino acids. The CDR3 sequence is CASSLTSGEQFF. Supplemented by reference TRBV7-9 and TRBJ2-1, the full variable domain reads DTGVSQNPRHKITKRGQNVTFRCDPISEHNRLYWYRQTLGQGPEFLTYFQNEAQLEKSRLLSDRFSAERPKGSFSTLEIQRTEQGDSAMYLCASSLTSGEQFFGPGTRLTVL.

V is TRBV2 and J is TRBJ2-7. The CDR3 runs 14 residues. Germline V gene sequence: CDR1 SNHLY, CDR2 FYNNEI. The CDR3 reads CASSLTSTAYEQYF.

V and J are TRBV18 and TRBJ1-1; lacking DNA, the TRBD1 call made by TCRdb goes unchecked. Germline-derived CDR1 and CDR2 are KGHSH and LQKENI. This CDR3 has 13 residues. The CDR3 is CASSQTGDTEAFF.

This chain connects TRBV5-1 to TRBJ2-7; TCRdb's D call, TRBD2, is unchecked because there is no DNA. From germline, CDR1 is SGHRS and CDR2 YFSETQ. This CDR3 has 16 amino acids. Here the CDR3 reads CASSLDGLRGVYEQYF.

The J gene is TRBJ2-1, the V gene TRBV12-3 or TRBV12-4; no DNA is available, so the TRBD2 call from TCRdb remains unchecked. This CDR3 comprises 18 residues. CDR3 amino acids: CASSPGTSGRIRYNEQFF.

The V call is TRBV6-4, the J call TRBJ2-2. Germline assignment: CDR1 MRHNA and CDR2 SNTAGT. This CDR3 contains 14 residues. This chain's CDR3 is CASSESLITGELFF.

The chain uses TRBV9 and TRBJ1-6; with no DNA, the TCRdb D assignment of TRBD1 cannot be verified. The CDR3 covers 15 residues. Germline V gives CDR1 SGDLS, CDR2 YYNGEE. CDR3: CASSSRTGAGSPLHF.

The CDR3 sequence: CATGGGGTEAFF. The chain links TRBV25-1 to TRBJ1-1; no DNA is available, so the TRBD1 call from TCRdb remains unchecked. This CDR3 has 12 amino acids. The germline CDR1 and CDR2 sequences are MGHDK and SYGVNS.

The chain joins TRBV7-8 to TRBJ2-7. Germline CDR1 reads SGHVS; CDR2 reads FQNEAQ. The CDR3 is made up of 14 amino acids. The CDR3 reads CASSLRATIYEQYF.

V gene TRBV19 combines with J gene TRBJ1-5. The CDR3 consists of 16 residues. From germline, CDR1 is LNHDA and CDR2 SQIVND (reference sequence). The CDR3 spells CASSQIPATGNQPQHF.

The V gene is TRBV20-1, the J gene TRBJ2-2; TCRdb indicates TRBD2, and absent DNA this call remains unverified. The CDR3 spans 18 residues. Germline CDR1 reads DFQATT; CDR2 reads SNEGSKA (reference sequence). The CDR3 loop reads CSARDLRTSGGYTGELFF.

The genes are TRBV24-1 and TRBJ2-7; the D call from TCRdb, TRBD1, cannot be confirmed without DNA. Germline lookup yields CDR1 KGHDR and CDR2 SFDVKD. The CDR3 spans 17 residues. The CDR3 protein is CATSDTDGGTFPYEQYF.